This entry concerns a single T cell receptor (beta chain). The data belong to a study of control samples from healthy donors and cancer patients. Repertoires were generated with immunoSEQ multiplex PCR, while TCRdb's copy carries only in-frame clones and drops some. The table shows fewer than 200,000 clones, with roughly nine tenths occurring only once. Germline V CDR1 and CDR2: SNHLY, FYNNEI. The V gene lost 6 bases and the J gene lost 3 bases, with 11 bases spanning the gap. CDR3 size: 13 residues. Source material: blood. The chain uses TRBV2 and TRBJ1-1; tentative D call: TRBD1 (5 bases). The sequence was collected from a man younger than 40 in good health. The CDR3 region is CASRSGRDTEAFF. The CDR3 nucleotides read TGTGCCAGCAGGTCTGGCAGGGACACTGAAGCTTTCTTT.